This paragraph reports one T cell receptor beta chain. Its antigen is as yet unknown. These data originate in a study of monozygotic twins with inflammatory bowel disease. Study findings and constraints: TCRbeta inverse Simpson diversity was decreased in IBD patients versus healthy co-twins. Especially with disease activity, IBD patients shared fewer clonotypes with others than healthy twins did.

Reanalyzing the 5' RACE reads, TCRdb keeps one entry per CDR3 protein, without DNA. This listing includes around 40,000 distinct CDR3 sequences. Germline V lookup: CDR1 SGDLS, CDR2 YYNGEE. CDR3 length equals 13 residues. With no T cell sorting beforehand, total RNA was isolated from whole blood. Specimen: blood. The clonotype originates from a human donor with ulcerative colitis or Crohn's disease, or a healthy co-twin of an affected twin (not recorded which). The chain recombines TRBV9 with TRBJ1-1. CDR3 protein: CASSPPALAEAFF.